The present entry profiles one T cell receptor beta chain with its context. With 0 bases clipped from V and 5 bases from J, the junction kept 0 bases outside the gene matches. In germline, CDR1 is MRHNA, CDR2 SNTAGT. This CDR3 has 15 amino acids. These data are taken from a study of control samples from healthy donors and cancer patients. Profiled with immunoSEQ multiplex PCR; TCRdb holds only in-frame clones, not every one. The sample records 150,000 or so clones, around 90% being singletons. This chain connects TRBV6-4 to TRBJ2-3; 12 bases line up with TRBD2. This TCR was sampled from a man aged 35-49 years in good health. Sequencing was performed on blood. DNA for the CDR3: TGTGCCAGCAGTGACTCGACTAGCGGGGGAGATACGCAGTATTTT. Translated, it gives CASSDSTSGGDTQYF.